One sample yielded the 8 T cell receptor beta chains listed below, sequenced in a study of early T cells in non-severe SARS-CoV-2 infection. TCRdb ran MiXCR on the 5' RACE reads and lists one entry per CDR3 protein. The repertoire includes fewer than 50,000 distinct CDR3 sequences, 3% to 4% of them detected once, and 2.5% to 3.5% sits in the top ten. The sequencing sample was made of whole blood. These receptors all stem from an adult who was a healthcare worker with PCR-confirmed SARS-CoV-2 infection or an uninfected control (not recorded which).

This clonotype was detected ten times or more. The rearrangement uses TRBV5-1 and TRBJ2-3; 9 bases are shared with TRBD1. CDR1 and CDR2 from the germline V gene are SGHRS and YFSETQ. This CDR3 spans 15 amino acids. With V trimmed by 0 bases and J by 5 bases, 4 bases remained unmatched. The CDR3 sequence: CASSLGGTGRDTQYF. The DNA of the CDR3 is TGCGCCAGCAGCTTGGGCGGGACAGGGCGAGATACGCAGTATTTT.

This clonotype was counted ten times or more. The chain couples TRBV11-2 to TRBJ2-5; 10 bases map to TRBD1. CDR1 is SGHAT and CDR2 is FQNNGV in the germline V gene. Losses at the gene ends were 5 bases for V and 1 base for J; bases not matched to a gene: 7. The CDR3 loop spans 16 amino acids. The CDR3 nucleotides read TGTGCCAGCAGCCCCGGGACAGGGGTGCCCCAAGAGACCCAGTACTTC. Translating it yields CASSPGTGVPQETQYF.

In this sample, this clonotype is medium-sized. This chain connects TRBV5-4 to TRBJ2-5; TRBD2 agrees at 10 bases. CDR3 length equals 15 residues. With V trimmed by 2 bases and J by 4 bases, 5 bases remained unmatched. Germline loops: CDR1 SGHNT, CDR2 YYREEE (reference sequence). Here the CDR3 DNA reads TGTGCCAGCAGCTTCCTAGCGGGAGCCCCAGAGACCCAGTACTTC. Protein sequence: CASSFLAGAPETQYF.

This clonotype was seen repeatedly, ten times or more. The V and J genes are TRBV29-1 and TRBJ2-1, with TRBD1 matching over 7 bases. The CDR3 has 14 residues. Germline trimming cut 6 bases from V and 2 bases from J; bases unmatched to any gene: 7. Germline values: CDR1 SQVTM, CDR2 ANQGSEA. The CDR3 is CSVLRDSTYNEQFF. The CDR3 coding sequence is TGCAGCGTCCTCCGGGACAGTACCTACAATGAGCAGTTCTTC.

This clonotype has at least ten counts. The chain carries TRBV19 and TRBJ2-1; D perhaps matches TRBD2 (5 bases). The germline V gene has CDR1 LNHDA and CDR2 SQIVND (reference sequence). V was cut by 5 bases and J by 6 bases, with 11 bases left in between. This CDR3 contains 13 residues. The CDR3 loop is CASSQAGFNEQFF. The DNA for the CDR3 is TGTGCCAGTAGTCAGGCGGGCTTCAATGAGCAGTTCTTC.

V gene TRBV7-2 combines with J gene TRBJ1-5; 9 bases are shared with TRBD1. Germline CDR1 is SGHTA and CDR2 is FQGNSA. With 4 bases clipped from V and 4 bases from J, the junction kept 2 bases outside the gene matches. The CDR3 loop spans 14 amino acids. CDR3 region: CASSYDRGNQPQHF. CDR3 nucleotides: TGTGCCAGCAGCTACGACAGGGGGAATCAGCCCCAGCATTTT.

This clonotype was detected many times. J is TRBJ2-1 and V is TRBV7-2; 9 nucleotides match TRBD2. V shed 5 bases, J shed 4 bases, and the junction held 6 bases outside the gene matches. This CDR3 spans 15 amino acids. CDR1 SGHTA and CDR2 FQGNSA come from the germline V gene. The CDR3 DNA sequence: TGTGCCAGCAGCCTGATGACTAGCGGATACAATGAGCAGTTCTTC. It encodes CASSLMTSGYNEQFF.

This clonotype was seen ten or more times. The chain carries TRBV12-3 or TRBV12-4 and TRBJ1-5; 7 bases are shared with TRBD1. The length of the CDR3 is 15 residues. After removal of 3 bases from V and 0 bases from J, the junction contained 2 bases not matched to a gene. The CDR3 spells CASSLGDSSNQPQHF. The CDR3 coding sequence is TGTGCCAGCAGTTTGGGGGACAGTAGCAATCAGCCCCAGCATTTT.